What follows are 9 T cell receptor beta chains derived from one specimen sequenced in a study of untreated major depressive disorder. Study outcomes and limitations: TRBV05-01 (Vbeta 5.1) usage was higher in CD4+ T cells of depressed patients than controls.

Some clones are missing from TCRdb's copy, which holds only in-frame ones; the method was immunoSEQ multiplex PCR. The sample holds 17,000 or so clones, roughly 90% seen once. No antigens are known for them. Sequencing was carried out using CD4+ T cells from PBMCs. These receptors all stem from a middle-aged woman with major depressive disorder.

CDR3 sequence reads: CSGAGGLTDTQYF. DNA for the CDR3: TGCAGTGGAGCCGGGGGCCTCACAGATACGCAGTATTTT. The chain links TRBV29-1 to TRBJ2-3; D is tentatively TRBD1 or TRBD2 (6 bases each). This CDR3 has 13 amino acids. Germline V gives CDR1 SQVTM, CDR2 ANQGSEA.

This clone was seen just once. The CDR3 nucleotides are TGTGCCAGTAGTATGACAGGTTCGAATCAGCCCCAGCATTTT. Residues: CASSMTGSNQPQHF. The chain uses TRBV19 and TRBJ1-5, with D possibly TRBD1 on 6 matching bases. V shed 3 bases and J shed 4 bases, with 10 bases lying between them. CDR1 is LNHDA and CDR2 is SQIVND in the germline V gene (reference sequence). The CDR3 contains 14 residues.

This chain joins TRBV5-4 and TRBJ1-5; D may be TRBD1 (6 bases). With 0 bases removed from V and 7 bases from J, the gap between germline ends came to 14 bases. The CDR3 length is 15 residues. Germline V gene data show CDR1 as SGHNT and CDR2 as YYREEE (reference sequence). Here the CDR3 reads CASSLGGAVDQPQHF. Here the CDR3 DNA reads TGTGCCAGCAGCTTGGGGGGGGCCGTGGACCAGCCCCAGCATTTT.

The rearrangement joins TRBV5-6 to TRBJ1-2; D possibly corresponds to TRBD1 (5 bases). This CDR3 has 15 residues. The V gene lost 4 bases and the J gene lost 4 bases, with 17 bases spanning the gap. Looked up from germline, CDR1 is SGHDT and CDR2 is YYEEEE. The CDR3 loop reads CASSLGHLQSYGYTF. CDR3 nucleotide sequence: TGTGCCAGCAGCCTTGGACACCTTCAAAGCTATGGCTACACCTTC.

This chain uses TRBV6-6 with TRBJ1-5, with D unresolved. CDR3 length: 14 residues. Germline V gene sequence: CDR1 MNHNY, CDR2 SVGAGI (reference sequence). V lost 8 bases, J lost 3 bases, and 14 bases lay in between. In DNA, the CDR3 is TGTGCCAGCGAGGCAGGAGGCCTCAATCAGCCCCAGCATTTT. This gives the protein CASEAGGLNQPQHF.

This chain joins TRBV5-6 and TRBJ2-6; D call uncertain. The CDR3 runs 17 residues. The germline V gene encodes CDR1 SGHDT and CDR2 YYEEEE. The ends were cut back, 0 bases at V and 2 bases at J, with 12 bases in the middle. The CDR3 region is CASSLDLIVAGANVLTF. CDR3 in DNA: TGTGCCAGCAGCTTGGATTTAATAGTGGCTGGGGCCAACGTCCTGACTTTC. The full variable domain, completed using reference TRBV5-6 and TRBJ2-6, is DAGVTQSPTHLIKTRGQQVTLRCSPKSGHDTVSWYQQALGQGPQFIFQYYEEEERQRGNFPDRFSGHQFPNYSSELNVNALLLGDSALYLCASSLDLIVAGANVLTFGAGSRLTVL.

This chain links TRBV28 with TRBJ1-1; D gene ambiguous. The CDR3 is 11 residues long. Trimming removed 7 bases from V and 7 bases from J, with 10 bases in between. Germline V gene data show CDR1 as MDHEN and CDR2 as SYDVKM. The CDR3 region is CASTREIEAFF. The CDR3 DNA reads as TGTGCCAGCACAAGGGAGATTGAAGCTTTCTTT.

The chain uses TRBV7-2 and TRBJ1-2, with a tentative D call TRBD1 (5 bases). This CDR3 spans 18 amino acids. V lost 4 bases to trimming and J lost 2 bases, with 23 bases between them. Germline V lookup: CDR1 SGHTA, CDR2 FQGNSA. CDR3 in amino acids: CASSSSGGVLGTNYGYTF. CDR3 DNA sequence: TGTGCCAGCAGCTCCTCCGGAGGGGTCCTGGGAACCAACTATGGCTACACCTTC.

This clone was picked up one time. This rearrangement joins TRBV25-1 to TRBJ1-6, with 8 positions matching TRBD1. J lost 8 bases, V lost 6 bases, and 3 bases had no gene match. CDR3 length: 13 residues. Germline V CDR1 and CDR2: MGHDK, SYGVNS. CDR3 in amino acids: CASRDREYSPLHF. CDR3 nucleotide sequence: TGTGCCAGCAGGGACAGGGAGTATTCACCCCTCCACTTT.